The rows below give T cell receptor beta chains drawn from one sample of a study of beta chain features in type 1 diabetes. Libraries were prepared by immunoSEQ multiplex PCR; TCRdb keeps only in-frame clonotypes and omits some of them. The profile shows roughly 310,000 clones, roughly 11% of them singletons. The source material was naive CD4+ T cells from blood. These receptors originate from a young woman in good health. Both conserved end residues are part of each CDR3. Fields, in order: V gene, clone size, J gene, CDR3 protein. Not every row has a clone size; where given, it reads once, few, many or a size class.

TRBV11-2	few	TRBJ2-5	CASSLRGRQETQYF
TRBV28	-	TRBJ1-1	CASSTGSTEAFF
TRBV19	few	TRBJ2-7	CASSMVGTGGYEQYF
TRBV4-3	few	TRBJ1-2	CASSPGGVLYGYTF
TRBV2	few	TRBJ2-2	CASSEEQVNTGELFF
TRBV5-1	-	TRBJ2-7	CASSLGQGATYEQYF
TRBV11-2	-	TRBJ2-7	CASSFGRVLSYEQYF
TRBV18	-	TRBJ2-1	CVSSRSGTGRNEQFF
TRBV18	-	TRBJ2-1	CASSRRDGEQFF
TRBV30	few	TRBJ2-3	CAWLGQGLDTQYF
TRBV29-1	few	TRBJ1-1	CSVEGTGAWEAFF
TRBV9	few	TRBJ2-1	CASSVGITSGGYEQFF
TRBV28	-	TRBJ1-5	CASIPRDGYNQPQHF
TRBV5-1	few	TRBJ2-7	CASSLVPTTYEQYF
TRBV11-2	-	TRBJ2-5	CASSSRAGEARLPSETQYF
TRBV9	few	TRBJ2-2	CASSAPGGFTGELFF
TRBV27	few	TRBJ1-2	CASRPTGTLHYGYTF
TRBV9	few	TRBJ2-7	CASSVSSGTYEQYF
TRBV2	-	TRBJ2-1	CASTPDIHNEQFF
TRBV9	-	TRBJ2-1	CASSIYRVPFDNEQFF
TRBV30	-	TRBJ2-3	CAWSVMGTTGVGTDTQYF
TRBV14	few	TRBJ2-2	CASSQVSGITGELFF
TRBV10-3	-	TRBJ2-5	CAIKGQGETQYF
TRBV19	-	TRBJ2-1	CASSISGRAYNEQFF
TRBV27	few	TRBJ2-7	CASSLMGGVLSEQYF
TRBV4-2	few	TRBJ2-7	CASSQGRTRVSYEQYF
TRBV5-1	few	TRBJ2-2	CASSLTTGRPGELFF
TRBV29-1	-	TRBJ2-1	CSVEGDRRAVSNEQFF
TRBV29-1	-	TRBJ1-2	CSVTDRGGYTF
TRBV5-4	few	TRBJ2-2	CASSSGTVNTGELFF
TRBV28	-	TRBJ2-2	CASSVLAGGFANTGELFF
TRBV5-4	few	TRBJ2-7	CASQAQAGGPGEQYF
TRBV2	few	TRBJ2-3	CASSESGLAAQYF
TRBV28	-	TRBJ2-7	CASSPTLGQGTYEQYF
TRBV7-8	-	TRBJ2-1	CASSLVGTSGYNEQFF
TRBV29-1	-	-	CSVLFTLGTGGEQYF
TRBV5-1	few	TRBJ2-1	CASSLGEVKGNEQFF